These T cell receptor beta chains were read from a single sample in a study of vaccination and CD4 T cells after COVID-19. Via MiXCR, TCRdb re-called the PCR reads, giving one row per CDR3 protein. There are 9,500 to 15,000 distinct CDR3 sequences in the sample; about 57% occur only once, and around 9% lies in the top ten. No cognate antigen is known for these TCRs. Sequenced input: CD4+ T cells from blood, cultured in vitro. The receptors stem from a human donor who had recovered from COVID-19. The CDR3 runs from the conserved cysteine through the conserved F or W. D genes are given only for firm matches. Not all rows give a size; the values are once, few, many and, for expanded clones, a class.

D gene | J gene | V gene | clone size | CDR3 length | CDR3 DNA | CDR3 protein
TRBD1 | TRBJ2-7 | TRBV5-1 | - | 16 | TGCGCCAGCAGCGGTAATTCGGGACAGGGGAGGGGCGAGCAGTACTTC | CASSGNSGQGRGEQYF
- | TRBJ1-2 | TRBV20-1 | - | 13 | TGCAGTGCCCGCAGAGGGGCGGGCTATGGCTACACCTTC | CSARRGAGYGYTF
- | TRBJ2-6 | TRBV6-1 | once | 17 | TGTGCCAGCAGTAATTTAAGGGAACTCTCTGGGGCCAACGTCCTGACTTTC | CASSNLRELSGANVLTF
- | TRBJ2-7 | TRBV20-1 | - | 14 | TGCAGTGCTAGTGGGGACTCCACAAACTACGAGCAGTACTTC | CSASGDSTNYEQYF
- | TRBJ2-2 | TRBV5-5 | - | 15 | TGTGCCAGCATCGTCGACAGTAGGAACACCGGGGAGCTGTTTTTT | CASIVDSRNTGELFF
TRBD1 | TRBJ1-5 | TRBV28 | - | 14 | TGTGCCAGCACCGGCAGGGGGCGGAATCAGCCCCAGCATTTT | CASTGRGRNQPQHF
- | TRBJ2-2 | TRBV19 | - | 16 | TGTGCCAGTATTGGGGGGTCTCGGCCTTACACCGGGGAGCTGTTTTTT | CASIGGSRPYTGELFF
TRBD2 | TRBJ2-1 | TRBV10-3 | - | 18 | TGTGCCATCAGTGAGTCCCGATCTCTAGCGGGGGGTCGGAATGAGCAGTTCTTC | CAISESRSLAGGRNEQFF
- | TRBJ1-3 | TRBV11-2 | few | 16 | TGTGCCAGCAGCGACGCCGGCTTAGACTCTGGAAACACCATATATTTT | CASSDAGLDSGNTIYF
TRBD1 | TRBJ2-1 | TRBV20-1 | - | 16 | TGCAGTGCTAGAGTAAGGACAGGGAGCTCCTACAATGAGCAGTTCTTC | CSARVRTGSSYNEQFF
TRBD2 | TRBJ2-7 | TRBV6-2/TRBV6-3 | - | 15 | TGTGCCAGCAGTAACTTTCTAGCGGGGTCCTACGAGCAGTACTTC | CASSNFLAGSYEQYF
TRBD1 | TRBJ2-2 | TRBV5-1 | once | 16 | TGCGCCAGCAGCTGGGTGGGACAGGGGAACACCGGGGAGCTGTTTTTT | CASSWVGQGNTGELFF
TRBD1 | TRBJ1-1 | TRBV6-1 | - | 14 | TGTGCCAGCAGTGTAACAGGGGCGAACACTGAAGCTTTCTTT | CASSVTGANTEAFF
- | TRBJ2-1 | TRBV6-1 | once | 14 | TGTGCCACCCGGGTGGGGGCGGCCTACAATGAGCAGTTCTTC | CATRVGAAYNEQFF
TRBD2 | TRBJ2-2 | TRBV15 | - | 16 | TGTGCCACCAGCAGATATAGCGGGGGAAACACCGGGGAGCTGTTTTTT | CATSRYSGGNTGELFF
- | TRBJ1-6 | TRBV7-9 | - | 13 | TGTGCCAGCAGCTCCGCTCGGGGGTCACCCCTCCACTTT | CASSSARGSPLHF
TRBD1 | TRBJ1-1 | TRBV2 | few | 15 | TGTGCCAGCAGTGAAGTACAGGGGCGGAACACTGAAGCTTTCTTT | CASSEVQGRNTEAFF
TRBD2 | TRBJ2-1 | TRBV20-1 | - | 15 | TGCAGTGCTAGAGAGCCTAGCGGGATCGACAATGAGCAGTTCTTC | CSAREPSGIDNEQFF
- | TRBJ2-2 | TRBV6-1 | - | 16 | TGTGCCAGCACTTTACGAGGAGCTAGGAACACCGGGGAGCTGTTTTTT | CASTLRGARNTGELFF
TRBD2 | TRBJ2-5 | TRBV6-5 | few | 20 | TGTGCCAGCAGTTTAGTCGCGAGAGTAGGACTAGCGGGGTTCCAAGAGACCCAGTACTTC | CASSLVARVGLAGFQETQYF
TRBD1 | TRBJ2-7 | TRBV14 | - | 20 | TGTGCCAGCAGCCACCACAGCCCGGACAGGGATTTCAAGAGCTCCTACGAGCAGTACTTC | CASSHHSPDRDFKSSYEQYF
- | TRBJ1-4 | TRBV5-1 | few | 13 | TGCGCCAGCACCCCAGCGGGTGGTGAAAAACTGTTTTTT | CASTPAGGEKLFF
- | TRBJ1-5 | TRBV5-1 | - | 15 | TGCGCCAGCAGCTTGGCAGGGGAGGTCAATCAGCCCCAGCATTTT | CASSLAGEVNQPQHF
- | TRBJ1-2 | TRBV7-2 | few | 13 | TGTGCCAGCAGCTTACGGGGGGCGAAGGGCTACACCTTC | CASSLRGAKGYTF
- | TRBJ2-3 | TRBV25-1 | - | 12 | TGTGCCAGCAGTGACAGCACAGATACGCAGTATTTT | CASSDSTDTQYF
- | TRBJ2-2 | TRBV14 | few | 15 | TGTGCCAGCACCCTAGCACCAACGAACACCGGGGAGCTGTTTTTT | CASTLAPTNTGELFF
TRBD1 | TRBJ1-6 | TRBV12-3/TRBV12-4 | - | 16 | TGTGCCAGTAGTTTAGGGGTGGACAGGGTCGGTTCACCCCTCCACTTT | CASSLGVDRVGSPLHF
- | TRBJ1-5 | TRBV6-1 | - | 14 | TGTGCCAGCACGGGCGAGGGACGCAATCAGCCCCAGCATTTT | CASTGEGRNQPQHF
TRBD1 | TRBJ1-1 | TRBV6-5 | - | 14 | TGTGCCAGCAGTTACGAGACAGGGCTCACTGAAGCTTTCTTT | CASSYETGLTEAFF
TRBD1 | TRBJ2-5 | TRBV5-4 | - | 16 | TGTGCCACCCGAGCCCTATTGACAGGGGTAAAAGAGACCCAGTACTTC | CATRALLTGVKETQYF
- | TRBJ1-2 | TRBV2 | - | 15 | TGTGCCAGCAGTGCTACTGAACTTTATAACTATGGCTACACCTTC | CASSATELYNYGYTF
TRBD1 | TRBJ1-2 | TRBV24-1 | - | 14 | TGTGCCACCAGTGACCGTGGACAGGGCGATGGCTACACCTTC | CATSDRGQGDGYTF
TRBD1 | TRBJ2-3 | TRBV7-2 | - | 16 | TGTGCCAGCAGTACTAGGGGGACAGGGAGGGCAGATACGCAGTATTTT | CASSTRGTGRADTQYF
- | TRBJ2-7 | TRBV6-2/TRBV6-3 | - | 12 | TGTGCCAGCAGCTTGGGCGTCTACGAGCAGTACTTC | CASSLGVYEQYF
TRBD1 | TRBJ1-6 | TRBV23-1 | - | 17 | TGCGCCAGCAGTCAAGGGACAGGGGTGTCCTATAATTCACCCCTCCACTTT | CASSQGTGVSYNSPLHF
- | TRBJ1-6 | TRBV5-4 | few | 16 | TGTGCCAGCAGCTTCGGGACTCCCACTGGCAATTCACCCCTCCACTTT | CASSFGTPTGNSPLHF
- | TRBJ2-5 | TRBV5-6 | - | 15 | TGTGCCAGCAGCTTGAACAGACTCTTCCAAGAGACCCAGTACTTC | CASSLNRLFQETQYF
- | TRBJ1-6 | TRBV2 | few | 13 | TGTGCCAGCAGTGACGGGAGGAATTCACCCCTCCACTTT | CASSDGRNSPLHF